This T cell receptor beta chain was documented in a study of blood T cell repertoires in COVID-19. Turning to the study itself: Researchers got acute and convalescent COVID-19 samples from the United States, Italy and Spain. The cDNA or gDNA used as material had been derived from T cells, B-cell-depleted T cells, or PBMCs.

With V trimmed by 1 base and J by 5 bases, 10 bases remained unmatched. CDR3 length equals 16 residues. CDR1 KGHSH and CDR2 LQKENI come from the germline V gene. Profiling relied on immunoSEQ multiplex PCR, and the TCRdb table lists in-frame clones only, not all of them. Here the sample spans about 86,000 clones, around four fifths being singletons. The genes are TRBV18 and TRBJ1-1; 7 positions agree with TRBD1. The receptor's source is a man between 65 and 79 years old with acute or convalescent COVID-19. The sample comprised peripheral blood. In nucleotides, the CDR3 is TGTGCCAGCTCACCACAACAGGGGTTTTCGAGGACTGAAGCTTTCTTT. As protein: CASSPQQGFSRTEAFF.